The rows below give T cell receptor beta chains drawn from one sample of a study of neurological immune-mediated disorders. From the 5' RACE reads, TCRdb called clonotypes with MiXCR, one entry per CDR3 protein. The sample carries 45,000 to 50,000 distinct CDR3 sequences, around 4.3% recorded once. Source material: PBMCs. These receptor sequences come from a woman aged 55-69 years with multiple sclerosis. The CDR3 runs from the conserved cysteine through the conserved F or W. The D gene is left open where the match is weak. Expanded clones are given a class, and other clones once, few, many or no size at all.

TGCAGTGCTAGAGATCCGGTCACTGAAGCTTTCTTT,CSARDPVTEAFF,12,TRBV20-1,many,TRBJ1-1,.
TGCAGTGTCAAGGGACCTTTGGGGACCCAGTACTTC,CSVKGPLGTQYF,12,TRBV20-1,few,TRBJ2-5,.
TGTGCCATCAGTGGTGCGGGCAGAGGACAAGAGACCCAGTACTTC,CAISGAGRGQETQYF,15,TRBV10-3,many,TRBJ2-5,.
TGTGCCAGCAGCCGTCTTGACGGCTATGGCTACACCTTC,CASSRLDGYGYTF,13,TRBV11-3,.,TRBJ1-2,.
TGCGCCAGCAGCTTCGAGTCTAGCGGGAGCGTAGGGTTCTTC,CASSFESSGSVGFF,14,TRBV5-1,many,TRBJ2-1,TRBD2
TGCGCCTCTAGGGCGGATTGGAGCACAGATACGCAGTATTTT,CASRADWSTDTQYF,14,TRBV5-1,.,TRBJ2-3,.
TGTGCCACCAGCAGAGAACAGGGGGGTGTCACCGGGGAGCTGTTTTTT,CATSREQGGVTGELFF,16,TRBV15,many,TRBJ2-2,TRBD1
TGTGCCAGCAGCCCTTCGGGAGCCGGGGAGACCCAGTACTTC,CASSPSGAGETQYF,14,TRBV3-1,many,TRBJ2-5,.
TGTGCCATCAGGCAGGAGACGAACACCGGGGAGCTGTTTTTT,CAIRQETNTGELFF,14,TRBV10-3,many,TRBJ2-2,.
TGTGCCAGCAGCTTGACGAGAAGCACAGATACGCAGTATTTT,CASSLTRSTDTQYF,14,TRBV7-9,many,TRBJ2-3,.
TGTGCCAGCAGCTTTCCTAGCGGGAGCGATGAGCAGTTCTTC,CASSFPSGSDEQFF,14,TRBV5-6,many,TRBJ2-1,TRBD2
TGTGCCAGCAGCCTAGCCTCCTACAATGAGCAGTTCTTC,CASSLASYNEQFF,13,TRBV7-9,few,TRBJ2-1,.
TGTGCCAGCAGCCCACTAGCGGGAGTTGAGACCCAGTACTTC,CASSPLAGVETQYF,14,TRBV7-2,many,TRBJ2-5,TRBD2
TGCGCCAGCAGTGTGGCGACGAGCTCCTACAATGAGCAGTTCTTC,CASSVATSSYNEQFF,15,TRBV10-2,many,TRBJ2-1,.
TGCAGTGCTTGGACGTACCAAGAGACCCAGTACTTC,CSAWTYQETQYF,12,TRBV20-1,few,TRBJ2-5,.
TGCAGTGCTGGGACCGGGACGGAGCATTATGGCTACACCTTC,CSAGTGTEHYGYTF,14,TRBV20-1,many,TRBJ1-2,.
TGTGCCAGCAGAGAGGGCCTGGTCACAGATACGCAGTATTTT,CASREGLVTDTQYF,14,TRBV7-2,many,TRBJ2-3,.
TGTGCCAGCAGCCCTAGCGGGAGGATAGAGACCCAGTACTTC,CASSPSGRIETQYF,14,TRBV7-2,.,TRBJ2-5,TRBD2
TGCGCCAGCAGCTCCCCAGGGGGCGAATATGGCTACACCTTC,CASSSPGGEYGYTF,14,TRBV5-1,many,TRBJ1-2,TRBD1
TGTGCCAGCAGCTCGGGACTAGCGGGGTGGGGTGGGGGGTATACGCAGTATTTT,CASSSGLAGWGGGYTQYF,18,TRBV7-2,.,TRBJ2-3,TRBD2
TGCAGTGCTACAGGGTTTAATGGCTACACCTTC,CSATGFNGYTF,11,TRBV20-1,many,TRBJ1-2,.
TGTGCCAGCAGCTTAGAACCGGGACAGGGGGGAGATACGCAGTATTTT,CASSLEPGQGGDTQYF,16,TRBV7-2,many,TRBJ2-3,TRBD1
TGTGCCACCGCCGAGGACGGTACTTCCTATGGCTACACCTTC,CATAEDGTSYGYTF,14,TRBV24-1,many,TRBJ1-2,.
TGTGCCAGCAGCTTAGTCGGACTAGTCAATGAGCAGTTCTTC,CASSLVGLVNEQFF,14,TRBV11-2,few,TRBJ2-1,TRBD2
TGTGCCAGCAGCGCCCGGACAGGAGACCCCACAGATACGCAGTATTTT,CASSARTGDPTDTQYF,16,TRBV7-8,.,TRBJ2-3,TRBD1
TGTGCCAGCATGGGGATTGGGTCACCCCTCCACTTT,CASMGIGSPLHF,12,TRBV6-5,many,TRBJ1-6,.
TGCGCCAGCAGCCAAGTATGGGACAGGCGCAATCAGCCCCAGCATTTT,CASSQVWDRRNQPQHF,16,TRBV4-1,.,TRBJ1-5,TRBD1
TGTGCCAGCACCCTAGGGGGGGGGCTGGGCACAGATACGCAGTATTTT,CASTLGGGLGTDTQYF,16,TRBV7-2,.,TRBJ2-3,.
TGTGCCAGCACGCTAGCGGAGGCCGTGGGGGATACGCAGTATTTT,CASTLAEAVGDTQYF,15,TRBV6-6,many,TRBJ2-3,TRBD2
TGTGCCAGCAGCCAAGGCGAACTCTCTGGGGCCAACGTCCTGACTTTC,CASSQGELSGANVLTF,16,TRBV3-1,many,TRBJ2-6,.
TGTGCCAGCAGCGACAGGGCAAATGAGCAGTTCTTC,CASSDRANEQFF,12,TRBV6-2/TRBV6-3,many,TRBJ2-1,TRBD1
TGCAGTGCTAGTTTTGCCTCTGGGGCCAACGTCCTGACTTTC,CSASFASGANVLTF,14,TRBV20-1,few,TRBJ2-6,.
TGTGCCAGCTCGAAGGGACAGGGAAACCAGCCCCAGCATTTT,CASSKGQGNQPQHF,14,TRBV12-3/TRBV12-4,few,TRBJ1-5,TRBD1
TGCGCCAGCAGCTCCAGGACAGGGGGAGGCACTGAAGCTTTCTTT,CASSSRTGGGTEAFF,15,TRBV5-1,many,TRBJ1-1,TRBD1
TGCAGTGCCCAAGGACAGGTCTTAGAGCAGTTCTTC,CSAQGQVLEQFF,12,TRBV20-1,few,TRBJ2-1,TRBD1